The 5 T cell receptor beta chains below come from one sample, sequenced in a study of STAT5B mutations in CD4+ large granular lymphocyte leukemia. Clones were sequenced by immunoSEQ multiplex PCR, and TCRdb holds only the in-frame ones, with some missing. The table includes approximately 35,000 clones, just over 75% detected once. Input material: CD4+ T cells from blood buffy coats. The source of these receptors is a human donor in good health.

The chain employs TRBV4-1 and TRBJ1-3, with D perhaps matching TRBD1 (5 bases). The CDR3 has 15 residues. V was pared by 5 bases and J by 1 base, with 12 bases between. Germline CDR1 and CDR2: MGHRA and YSYEKL. CDR3 region: CASSAGTGSGNTIYF. The CDR3 bases are TGCGCCAGCAGCGCCGGGACGGGTTCTGGAAACACCATATATTTT.

The genes are TRBV7-2 and TRBJ2-5; D might be TRBD1 or TRBD2, each matching 5 bases. From germline, CDR1 is SGHTA and CDR2 FQGNSA. The CDR3 extends over 17 amino acids. The V gene lost 1 base and the J gene lost 1 base, with 16 bases spanning the gap. The CDR3 DNA is TGTGCCAGCAGCTTAGTCCCCGCCGGGACGGGCCAAGAGACCCAGTACTTC. It encodes CASSLVPAGTGQETQYF.

The chain employs TRBV5-1 and TRBJ2-2; 8 bases match TRBD2. Germline trimming cut 4 bases from V and 5 bases from J; bases unmatched to any gene: 13. Germline V gene lookup returns CDR1 SGHRS and CDR2 YFSETQ. CDR3 length equals 17 residues. CDR3 in DNA: TGCGCCAGCAGCCAGCTCAAGGGACTAGGTGGGACCGGGGAGCTGTTTTTT. Encoded protein: CASSQLKGLGGTGELFF.

Only a few counts were recorded for this clone. The genes are TRBV6-4 and TRBJ2-5, with 7 bases identical to TRBD2. In germline, CDR1 is MRHNA, CDR2 SNTAGT. V dropped 7 bases and J dropped 3; count of bases not matched to a gene: 14. This CDR3 has 16 residues. The CDR3 sequence is CASTPHGKGREETQYF. The CDR3 DNA follows: TGTGCCAGCACTCCCCACGGAAAAGGGAGGGAAGAGACCCAGTACTTC.

The rearrangement joins TRBV14 to TRBJ2-1, with TRBD2 matching over 11 bases. There are 18 residues in the CDR3. The germline V gene encodes CDR1 SGHDN and CDR2 FVKESK. V shed 5 bases and J 7 bases; nucleotides not matched to a gene: 16. For the CDR3, the DNA is TGTGCCAGCAGCGTCGGGGCTAGCGGGGGGCCCCGGGTTAATGAGCAGTTCTTC. This codes for CASSVGASGGPRVNEQFF.